This entry features one TCR beta chain sequence. This sample was included in a study of T cell changes during pregnancy in multiple sclerosis. Sequencing used immunoSEQ multiplex PCR; TCRdb keeps in-frame clones, though not all of them. The sample has 75,000 to 95,000 clones; 92% are singletons. The specimen was peripheral blood, collected in the first trimester of pregnancy. The sequence was obtained from a female donor with multiple sclerosis, enrolled in a pregnancy study.

Written as DNA, the CDR3 is TGTGCCAGCCGATGGGACAGATTGAACACCGGGGAGCTGTTTTTT. It specifies CASRWDRLNTGELFF. The chain has TRBV27 and TRBJ2-2; the match to TRBD1 covers 7 bases. Germline V gene lookup returns CDR1 MNHEY and CDR2 SMNVEV (reference sequence). Trimming removed 8 bases from V and 1 base from J; junction bases left unmatched: 7. This CDR3 spans 15 amino acids.